This T cell receptor (beta chain) was documented in a study of shared clonotypes between healthy human individuals. Overall study context: Two women and a few men aged 18 to 49 made up the donors. The study, taken as a whole, reports: The study found 4.5% to 5% of naive CD4 clonotypes shared across a few donors.

For this clone: Antigen unknown.

From germline, CDR1 is SGHVS and CDR2 FQNEAQ. The CDR3 spans 14 residues. The V and J ends lost 7 bases and 5 bases respectively, with 17 bases between them. Every subset's genomic DNA went evenly onto several immunoSEQ plates. In the original workflow: Junction-only sequences without quality scores came from ImmunoSEQ, so filtering differed. The table came from immunoSEQ multiplex PCR; TCRdb's copy has only in-frame clones and leaves some out. For V, J and clone size, that table is used; D and trimming come from the DNA. The table shows about 690,000 clones, with 90% occurring only once. V and J are TRBV7-8 and TRBJ2-5, with D possibly being TRBD1 (5 bases). Sequencing input: memory CD8+ T cells from PBMCs. Sample subset: CD45RO+ cells pooled with CCR7-negative TemRA cells. This receptor was identified in a man younger than 35 in good health. Some clones in this sample may be carry-over from other donors' samples. The CDR3 region is CASTAQGGSETQYF. The CDR3 DNA reads as TGTGCCAGCACGGCTCAGGGTGGGTCGGAGACCCAGTACTTC.